This T cell receptor beta chain was identified during a study of blood T cell repertoires in COVID-19. Study information: The study drew acute and convalescent COVID-19 samples from the United States, Italy and Spain. T cells, B-cell-depleted T cells, or PBMCs provided the cDNA or gDNA that served as material.

Germline V gene data show CDR1 as SGHTA and CDR2 as FQGNSA. The ends were cut back, 3 bases at V and 5 bases at J, with 10 bases in the middle. The CDR3 is 13 amino acids. Authors' data handling: Quantification of nucleated cells was approximated via reference gene primer amplification. Data came from immunoSEQ multiplex PCR; TCRdb stores just in-frame clones and leaves some out. Clone size and the V and J calls come from that table; the DNA yielded D and trimming. This table holds 90,000 to 150,000 clones, around 89% found once. The rearrangement uses TRBV7-2 and TRBJ1-1; D possibly corresponds to TRBD1 (6 bases). The TCR was taken from a human donor with acute or convalescent COVID-19. The donor label of this sample is uncertain. Sequenced sample: peripheral blood. This chain's CDR3 is CASSFNRATEAFF. The CDR3 bases are TGTGCCAGCAGCTTTAACAGGGCTACTGAAGCTTTCTTT.